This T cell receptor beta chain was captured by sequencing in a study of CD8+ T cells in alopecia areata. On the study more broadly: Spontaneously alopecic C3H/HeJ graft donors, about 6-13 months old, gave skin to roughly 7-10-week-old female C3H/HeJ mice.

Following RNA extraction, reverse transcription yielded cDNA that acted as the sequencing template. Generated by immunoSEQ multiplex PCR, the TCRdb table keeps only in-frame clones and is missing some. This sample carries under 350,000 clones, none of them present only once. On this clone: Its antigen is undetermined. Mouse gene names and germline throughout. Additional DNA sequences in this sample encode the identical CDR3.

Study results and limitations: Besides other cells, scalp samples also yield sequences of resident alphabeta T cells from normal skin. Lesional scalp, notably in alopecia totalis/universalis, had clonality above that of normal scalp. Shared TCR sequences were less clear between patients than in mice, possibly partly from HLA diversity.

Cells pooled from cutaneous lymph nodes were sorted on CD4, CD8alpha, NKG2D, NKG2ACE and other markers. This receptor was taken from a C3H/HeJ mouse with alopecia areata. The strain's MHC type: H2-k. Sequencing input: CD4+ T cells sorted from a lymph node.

Partial CDR3 DNA: TGTGCCAGCAGAAACAGGGGGGGCACA. Amino acids: CASRNRGGT. The full-length CDR3 reads as CASRNRGGTEVFF. The V call is TRBV19, the J call TRBJ1-1; 8 bases align to TRBD1. The read ends 4 residues before the CDR3 terminus; that terminus is restored from the germline J gene. The CDR3 loop spans 13 amino acids. V shed 5 bases, J shed 4 bases, and the junction held 4 bases outside the gene matches. The V gene's germline CDR1 is FNHDT and CDR2 SITEND (reference sequence).